This TCR beta chain was profiled in a study of HIV-infected children after antiretroviral therapy interruption (dated by TCRdb to between 2018 and 2020). Broadly, across the study: The study included eight children, four on planned treatment interruption and four on continuous treatment, and all eight had a CD4+ count above 500 and a viral load below 50 copies/ml. Median age was roughly 10 years in the interruption group and about 8 years in the continuous treatment group. Exposure to EBV and CMV had been recorded for most participating children. Interruption-arm samples came from week 0, week 12, end of interruption (week 24 or 48), and about 3 years after study end. Continuous-treatment samples were analyzed from corresponding weeks 0, 48 and 150. TCR repertoires were compared between children on planned treatment interruption and children on continuous antiretroviral treatment, alongside thymic output measurements.

The full study reports these points: The small number of patients is a limitation, and caution is needed when interpreting the data. Minor non-naive CD45RA+ populations, such as EMRA or stem memory cells, might be present among the sorted CD45RA+ naive cells. An increase in the naive CD4+ Gini coefficient was observed by the end of treatment interruption, suggesting clonal expansion, and a return to baseline was observed by 3 years. In the naive CD4+ repertoires of PTI patients, CDR3 sharing between time points dropped after the start of interruption, while many sequences were shared between the end of interruption and 3 years later.

This clonotype has ten or more counts. Its antigen remains undetermined. Base qualities were left out, and no much larger clone turns up one base away. Receptor amplification or capture employed 3' RACE. TCR libraries were built from RNA using a 3' RACE protocol with unique molecular identifiers to correct PCR amplification bias. Up to about 12 amplicon libraries were pooled and sequenced on an Illumina MiSeq with v2 2x250 paired-end chemistry. In the original analysis: Reads were processed with Decombinator to assign V and J genes and CDR3, with barcode-based error and PCR bias correction. Repertoires were subsampled to equal depth before Gini coefficient calculation using the R ineq package. CDR3 similarity was assessed with GLIPH, Hamming distance and a shared triplet metric. TCRdb reprocessed the public reads (quality trimming at Q25 with fastp, clone calling with MiXCR) and kept in-frame beta chains. Every distinct CDR3 protein forms one entry, paired with its most common genes and DNA. The V and J calls were determined by TCRdb, not by the authors. Within this sample are more than 40,000 distinct CDR3 sequences, with 4.3% of them counted one time only. The ten largest make up 0.7% of the sample.

The germline V gene (reference sequence) gives CDR1 as SGHNT and CDR2 as YYREEE. From its cysteine to its phenylalanine, the CDR3 spans 14 amino acids. Only the CDR3 part of the read is kept: 42 bases, read in frame from the first base. Trimming takes 1 base from V and 3 bases from J, and the germline ends sit 11 bases apart. The meaning of the sample's treatment or condition label: PENTA 11 planned treatment interruption arm or continuous ART arm. Participants were children from the United Kingdom aged 2 to 15 years who had received at least three-drug ART for at least 24 weeks. Cryopreserved PBMCs with at least 5 million viable cells were required; several candidate patients were excluded for low viable PBMC yield. Using a FACSAria III cell sorter, naive CD4+ CD45RA+ CD45RO- T cells were FACS-sorted out of thawed PBMCs. The sorted cells were fixed, and RNA was then extracted with the RNeasy FFPE kit and afterward with the RNeasy Micro kit.

This receptor chain uses TRBV5-4 and TRBJ2-7; perhaps TRBD2 is the D gene, with 5 bases matching. The specimen comprised CD45RA+ CD4+ T cells from PBMCs, pooled from several time points, sampled from a donor given antiretroviral therapy, either interrupted or continuous. In light of the paper, this sample's cell subset or site label describes: naive CD4+ CD45RA+ CD45RO- T cells. The receptor's source is a pool of human donors with HIV. The CDR3 region reads CASSLRDPSYEQYF. At the DNA level, the sequence is TGTGCCAGCAGCTTGCGGGATCCCAGCTACGAGCAGTACTTC.